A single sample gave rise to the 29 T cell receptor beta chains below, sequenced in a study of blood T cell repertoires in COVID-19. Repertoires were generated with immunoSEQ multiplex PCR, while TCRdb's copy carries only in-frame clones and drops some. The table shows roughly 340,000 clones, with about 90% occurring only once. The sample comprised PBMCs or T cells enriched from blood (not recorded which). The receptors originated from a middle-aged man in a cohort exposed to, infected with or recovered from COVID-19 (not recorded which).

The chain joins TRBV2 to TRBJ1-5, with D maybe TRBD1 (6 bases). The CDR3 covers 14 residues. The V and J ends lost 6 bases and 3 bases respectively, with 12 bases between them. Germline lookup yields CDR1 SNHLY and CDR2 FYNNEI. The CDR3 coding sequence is TGTGCCAGCAGGGCGGACAGAGACAATCAGCCCCAGCATTTT. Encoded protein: CASRADRDNQPQHF.

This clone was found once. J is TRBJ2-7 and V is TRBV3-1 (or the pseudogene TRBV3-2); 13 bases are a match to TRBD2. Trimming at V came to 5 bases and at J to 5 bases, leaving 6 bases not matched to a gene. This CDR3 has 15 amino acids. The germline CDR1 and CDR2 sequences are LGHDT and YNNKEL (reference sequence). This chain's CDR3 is CASSAGLAGVNEQYF. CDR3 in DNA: TGTGCCAGCAGCGCCGGACTAGCGGGAGTTAACGAGCAGTACTTC.

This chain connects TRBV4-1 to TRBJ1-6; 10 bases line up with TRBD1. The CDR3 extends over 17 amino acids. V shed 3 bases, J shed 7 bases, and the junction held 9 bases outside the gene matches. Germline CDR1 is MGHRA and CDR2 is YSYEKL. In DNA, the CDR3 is TGCGCCAGCAGCCAGGGGAGACAGGGGGCTCGGAATTCACCCCTCCACTTT. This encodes CASSQGRQGARNSPLHF.

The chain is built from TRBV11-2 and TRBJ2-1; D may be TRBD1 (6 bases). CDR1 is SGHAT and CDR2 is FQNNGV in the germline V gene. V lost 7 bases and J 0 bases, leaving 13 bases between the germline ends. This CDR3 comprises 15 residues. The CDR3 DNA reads TGTGCCAGCAACAGGGACCCTAGCTCCTACAATGAGCAGTTCTTC. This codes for CASNRDPSSYNEQFF.

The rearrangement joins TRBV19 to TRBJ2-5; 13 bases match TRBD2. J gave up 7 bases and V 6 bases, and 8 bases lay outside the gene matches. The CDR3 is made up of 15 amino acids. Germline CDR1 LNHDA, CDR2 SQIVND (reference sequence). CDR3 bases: TGTGCCAGTAGCCTACGGACTAGCGGGAGAGGGACCCAGTACTTC. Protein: CASSLRTSGRGTQYF. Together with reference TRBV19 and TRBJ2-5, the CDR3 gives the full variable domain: DGGITQSPKYLFRKEGQNVTLSCEQNLNHDAMYWYRQDPGQGLRLIYYSQIVNDFQKGDIAEGYSVSREKKESFPLTVTSAQKNPTAFYLCASSLRTSGRGTQYFGPGTRLLVL.

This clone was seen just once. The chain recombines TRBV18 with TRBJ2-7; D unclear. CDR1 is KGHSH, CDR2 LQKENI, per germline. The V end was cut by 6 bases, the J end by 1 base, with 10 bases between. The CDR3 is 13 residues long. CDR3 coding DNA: TGTGCCAGCTCTGGAGCGATTTCCTACGAGCAGTACTTC. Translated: CASSGAISYEQYF.

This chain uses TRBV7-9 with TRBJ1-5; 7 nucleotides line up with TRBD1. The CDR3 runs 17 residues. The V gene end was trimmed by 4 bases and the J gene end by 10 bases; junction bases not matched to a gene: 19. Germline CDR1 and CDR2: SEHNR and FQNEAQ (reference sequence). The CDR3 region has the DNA TGTGCCAGCAGCTCCGGTTGGAACGAGGGGGCCTCTGCCCCCCAGCATTTT. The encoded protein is CASSSGWNEGASAPQHF.

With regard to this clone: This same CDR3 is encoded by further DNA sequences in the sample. The DNA for the CDR3 is TGTGCCAGCAGTTTGAGGACAGATACGCAGTATTTT. It translates to CASSLRTDTQYF. The chain links TRBV28 to TRBJ2-3, with no clear D. The CDR3 is 12 amino acids. V was trimmed by 3 bases and J by 3 bases, leaving 4 bases between them. Germline lookup yields CDR1 MDHEN and CDR2 SYDVKM.

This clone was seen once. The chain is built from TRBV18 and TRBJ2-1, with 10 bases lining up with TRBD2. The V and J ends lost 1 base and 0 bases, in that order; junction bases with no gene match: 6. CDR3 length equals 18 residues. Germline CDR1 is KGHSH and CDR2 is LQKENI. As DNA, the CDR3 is TGTGCCAGCTCACCACAGCCTAGCGGGGGTTCCTCCTACAATGAGCAGTTCTTC. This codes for CASSPQPSGGSSYNEQFF.

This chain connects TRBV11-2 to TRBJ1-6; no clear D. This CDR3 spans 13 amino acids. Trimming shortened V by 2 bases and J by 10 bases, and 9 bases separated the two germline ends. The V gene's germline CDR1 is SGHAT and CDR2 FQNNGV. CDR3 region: CASSLNLESPLHF. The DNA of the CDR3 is TGTGCCAGCAGCTTAAATTTGGAGTCACCCCTCCACTTT.

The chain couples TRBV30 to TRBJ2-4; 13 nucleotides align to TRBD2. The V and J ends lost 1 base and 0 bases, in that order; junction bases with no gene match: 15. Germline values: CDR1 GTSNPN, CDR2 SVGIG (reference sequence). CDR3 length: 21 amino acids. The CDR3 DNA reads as TGTGCCTGGAGTGGACTAGCGGGAGGCGAGGATATGGCCCTAGCCAAAAACATTCAGTACTTC. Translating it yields CAWSGLAGGEDMALAKNIQYF. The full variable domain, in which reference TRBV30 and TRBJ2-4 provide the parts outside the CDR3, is SQTIHQWPATLVQPVGSPLSLECTVEGTSNPNLYWYRQAAGRGLQLLFYSVGIGQISSEVPQNLSASRPQDRQFILSSKKLLLSDSGFYLCAWSGLAGGEDMALAKNIQYFGAGTRLSVL.

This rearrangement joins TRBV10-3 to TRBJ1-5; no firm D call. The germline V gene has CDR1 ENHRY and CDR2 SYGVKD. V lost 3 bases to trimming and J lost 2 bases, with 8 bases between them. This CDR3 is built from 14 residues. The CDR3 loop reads CAISEFSGNQPQHF. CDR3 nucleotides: TGTGCCATCAGTGAATTTTCGGGCAATCAGCCCCAGCATTTT.

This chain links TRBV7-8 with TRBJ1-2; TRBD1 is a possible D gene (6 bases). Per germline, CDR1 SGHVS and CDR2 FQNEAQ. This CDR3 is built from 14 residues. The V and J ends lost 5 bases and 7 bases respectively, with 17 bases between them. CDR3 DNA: TGTGCCAGCAGCGATAGGGGGAGTTGGTCTGGCTACACCTTC. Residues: CASSDRGSWSGYTF.

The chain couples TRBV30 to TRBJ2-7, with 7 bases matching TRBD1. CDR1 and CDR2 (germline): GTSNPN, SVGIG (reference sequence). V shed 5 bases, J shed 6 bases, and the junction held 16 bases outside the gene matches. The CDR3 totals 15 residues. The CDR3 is CAWGVAGTAAREQYF. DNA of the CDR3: TGTGCCTGGGGCGTAGCCGGGACAGCAGCGCGCGAGCAGTACTTC. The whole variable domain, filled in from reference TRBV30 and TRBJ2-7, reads SQTIHQWPATLVQPVGSPLSLECTVEGTSNPNLYWYRQAAGRGLQLLFYSVGIGQISSEVPQNLSASRPQDRQFILSSKKLLLSDSGFYLCAWGVAGTAAREQYFGPGTRLTVT.

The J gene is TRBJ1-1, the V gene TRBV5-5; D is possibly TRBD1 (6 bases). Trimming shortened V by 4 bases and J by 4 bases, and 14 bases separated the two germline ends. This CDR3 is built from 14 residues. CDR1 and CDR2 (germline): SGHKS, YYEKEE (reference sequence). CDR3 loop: CASSSQGLGTEAFF. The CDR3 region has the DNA TGTGCCAGCAGCAGCCAGGGGTTGGGCACTGAAGCTTTCTTT.

The CDR3 here is CAWSEGLAGVETQYF. The CDR3 coding sequence is TGTGCCTGGAGTGAGGGACTAGCGGGAGTGGAGACCCAGTACTTC. This rearrangement joins TRBV30 to TRBJ2-5; TRBD2 agrees at 14 bases. Germline loops: CDR1 GTSNPN, CDR2 SVGIG (reference sequence). This CDR3 contains 15 residues. J gave up 5 bases and V 1 base, and 3 bases lay outside the gene matches. The full variable domain, rest sourced from reference TRBV30 and TRBJ2-5, is SQTIHQWPATLVQPVGSPLSLECTVEGTSNPNLYWYRQAAGRGLQLLFYSVGIGQISSEVPQNLSASRPQDRQFILSSKKLLLSDSGFYLCAWSEGLAGVETQYFGPGTRLLVL.

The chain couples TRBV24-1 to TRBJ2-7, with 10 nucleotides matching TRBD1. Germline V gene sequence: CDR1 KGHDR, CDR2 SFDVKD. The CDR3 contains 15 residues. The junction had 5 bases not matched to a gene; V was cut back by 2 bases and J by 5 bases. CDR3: CATSDSGTGDDEQYF. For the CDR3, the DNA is TGTGCCACCAGTGATTCCGGGACAGGGGATGACGAGCAGTACTTC.

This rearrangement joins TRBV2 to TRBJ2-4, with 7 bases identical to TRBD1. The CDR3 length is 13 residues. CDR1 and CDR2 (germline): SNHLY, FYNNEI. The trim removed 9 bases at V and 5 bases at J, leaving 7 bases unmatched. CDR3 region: CASTTGTENIQYF. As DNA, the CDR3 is TGTGCCAGTACAACCGGGACAGAAAACATTCAGTACTTC.

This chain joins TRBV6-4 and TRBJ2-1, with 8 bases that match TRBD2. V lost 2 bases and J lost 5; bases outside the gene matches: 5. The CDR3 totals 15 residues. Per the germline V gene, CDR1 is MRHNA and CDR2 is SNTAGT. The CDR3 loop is CASSDTGGRNNEQFF. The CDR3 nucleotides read TGTGCCAGCAGTGACACGGGCGGGAGGAACAATGAGCAGTTCTTC.

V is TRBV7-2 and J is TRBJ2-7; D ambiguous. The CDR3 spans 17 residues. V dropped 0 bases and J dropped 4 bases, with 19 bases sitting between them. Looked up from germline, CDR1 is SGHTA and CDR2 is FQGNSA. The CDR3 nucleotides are TGTGCCAGCAGCTTAGCGCAAGGTTCCGACAAGCCGTACGAGCAGTACTTC. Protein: CASSLAQGSDKPYEQYF.

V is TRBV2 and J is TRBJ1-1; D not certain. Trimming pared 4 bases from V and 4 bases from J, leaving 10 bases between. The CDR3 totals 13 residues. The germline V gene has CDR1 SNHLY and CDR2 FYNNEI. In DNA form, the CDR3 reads TGTGCCAGCAGTGCTCAGGTTGGCACTGAAGCTTTCTTT. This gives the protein CASSAQVGTEAFF.

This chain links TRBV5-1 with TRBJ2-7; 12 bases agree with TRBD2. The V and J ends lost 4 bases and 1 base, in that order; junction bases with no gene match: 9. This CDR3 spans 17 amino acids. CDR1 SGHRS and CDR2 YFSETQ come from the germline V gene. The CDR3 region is CASSGRTSGVTSYEQYF. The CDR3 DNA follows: TGCGCCAGCAGCGGTCGGACTAGCGGGGTGACATCCTACGAGCAGTACTTC.

The CDR3 DNA sequence: TGTGCCAGCAGCTTAGCCAGCGGGAGGGCCTCGAACAATGAGCAGTTCTTC. Translation gives CASSLASGRASNNEQFF. The rearrangement links TRBV11-2 to TRBJ2-1, with 10 nucleotides matching TRBD2. CDR3 length: 17 residues. V lost 1 base and J lost 5; bases outside the gene matches: 8. Germline-derived CDR1 and CDR2 are SGHAT and FQNNGV.

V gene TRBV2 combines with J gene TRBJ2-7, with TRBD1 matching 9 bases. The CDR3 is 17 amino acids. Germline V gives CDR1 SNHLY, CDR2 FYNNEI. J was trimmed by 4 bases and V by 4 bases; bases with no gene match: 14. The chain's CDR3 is CASSGANGDRVKYEQYF. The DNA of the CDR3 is TGTGCCAGCAGTGGGGCGAATGGGGACAGGGTGAAGTACGAGCAGTACTTC.

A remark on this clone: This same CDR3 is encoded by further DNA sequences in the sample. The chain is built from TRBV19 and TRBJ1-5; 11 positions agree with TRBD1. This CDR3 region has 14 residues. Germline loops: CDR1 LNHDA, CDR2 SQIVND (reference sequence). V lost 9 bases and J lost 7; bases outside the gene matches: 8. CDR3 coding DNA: TGTGCCAGCGCCGGGACAGGGGGAGGACAGCCCCAGCATTTT. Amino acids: CASAGTGGGQPQHF.

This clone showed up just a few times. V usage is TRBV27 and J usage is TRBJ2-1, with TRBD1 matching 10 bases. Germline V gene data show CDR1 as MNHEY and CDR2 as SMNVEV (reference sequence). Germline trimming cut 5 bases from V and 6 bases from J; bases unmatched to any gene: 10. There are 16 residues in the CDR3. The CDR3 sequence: CASSPTPGQGSNEQFF. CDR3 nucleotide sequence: TGTGCCAGCAGTCCTACCCCGGGACAGGGGTCCAATGAGCAGTTCTTC.

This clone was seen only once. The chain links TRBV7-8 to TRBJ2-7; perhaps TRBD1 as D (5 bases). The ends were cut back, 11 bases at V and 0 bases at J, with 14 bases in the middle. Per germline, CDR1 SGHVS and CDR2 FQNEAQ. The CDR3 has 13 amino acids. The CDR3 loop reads CAVGQGPSYEQYF. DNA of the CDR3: TGTGCCGTGGGCCAGGGTCCCTCCTACGAGCAGTACTTC.

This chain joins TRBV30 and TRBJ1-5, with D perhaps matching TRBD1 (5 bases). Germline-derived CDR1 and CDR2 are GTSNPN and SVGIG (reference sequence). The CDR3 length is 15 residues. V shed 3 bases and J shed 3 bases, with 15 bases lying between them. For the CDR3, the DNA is TGTGCCTGGAGCAAACATGGGGCAGTCAATCAGCCCCAGCATTTT. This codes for CAWSKHGAVNQPQHF.

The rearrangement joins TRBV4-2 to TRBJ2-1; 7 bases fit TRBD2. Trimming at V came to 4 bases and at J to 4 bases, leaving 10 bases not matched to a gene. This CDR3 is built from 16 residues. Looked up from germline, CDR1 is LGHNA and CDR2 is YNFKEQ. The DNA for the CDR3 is TGTGCCAGCAGCCGATCCACTAGCGAGGAATACAATGAGCAGTTCTTC. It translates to CASSRSTSEEYNEQFF.